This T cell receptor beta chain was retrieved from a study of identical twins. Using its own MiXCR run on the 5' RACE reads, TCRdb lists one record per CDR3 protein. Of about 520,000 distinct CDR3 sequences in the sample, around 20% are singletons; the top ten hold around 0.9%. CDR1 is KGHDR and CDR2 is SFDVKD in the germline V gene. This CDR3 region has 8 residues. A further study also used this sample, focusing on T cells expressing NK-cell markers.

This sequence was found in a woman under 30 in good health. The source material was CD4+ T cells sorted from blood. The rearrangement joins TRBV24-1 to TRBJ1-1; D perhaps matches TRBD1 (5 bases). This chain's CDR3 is CEGRKAFF. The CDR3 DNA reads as TGTGAGGGGAGGAAAGCTTTCTTT.